These 9 T cell receptor beta chains share one sample of origin, sequenced in a study of blood T cell repertoires in COVID-19. The table came from immunoSEQ multiplex PCR; TCRdb's copy has only in-frame clones and leaves some out. This sample carries nearly 350,000 clones, 75% to 90% of them seen once, and the ten largest clones take 6% to 7%. Sequencing was carried out using peripheral blood. The receptors were sampled from a woman aged 50 to 65 with COVID-19, enrolled during active disease.

The V call is TRBV6-2 or TRBV6-3, the J call TRBJ2-3, with 7 bases lining up with TRBD2. V dropped 2 bases and J dropped 0; count of bases not matched to a gene: 5. Germline loops: CDR1 MNHEY, CDR2 SVGEGT. CDR3 length equals 16 residues. The CDR3 loop is CASSYILATSTDTQYF. The CDR3 DNA sequence: TGTGCCAGCAGTTACATACTAGCGACTAGCACAGATACGCAGTATTTT.

The chain is built from TRBV3-1 (or the pseudogene TRBV3-2) and TRBJ1-1; D may be TRBD1 (5 bases). This CDR3 contains 13 residues. Per the germline V gene, CDR1 is LGHDT and CDR2 is YNNKEL (reference sequence). Deletions cut 2 bases from V and 8 bases from J, with 12 bases between. The DNA for the CDR3 is TGTGCCAGCAGCCAATTAGGGAACAGGGAAGCTTTCTTT. It specifies CASSQLGNREAFF.

DNA for the CDR3: TGTGCCAGCAGGGCCGGGACAGGGGGCGCGGGGGAGCAGTACTTC. Protein sequence: CASRAGTGGAGEQYF. The chain links TRBV6-5 to TRBJ2-7, with 12 bases lining up with TRBD1. CDR3 length: 15 residues. The junction had 10 bases not matched to a gene; V was cut back by 6 bases and J by 7 bases. Germline CDR1 MNHEY, CDR2 SVGAGI.

The V gene is TRBV19, the J gene TRBJ2-2, with a possible D match to TRBD2 (5 bases). Germline CDR1 and CDR2: LNHDA and SQIVND (reference sequence). CDR3 length: 16 residues. V dropped 5 bases and J dropped 0 bases, with 13 bases sitting between them. CDR3 nucleotides: TGTGCCAGTAGTCCCCCACCGGGAACGAACACCGGGGAGCTGTTTTTT. Amino acids: CASSPPPGTNTGELFF.

The rearrangement uses TRBV7-2 and TRBJ2-7; 11 bases are shared with TRBD2. The CDR3 is made up of 16 amino acids. Trimming cost V 5 bases and J 0 bases; bases outside gene matches: 6. CDR1 and CDR2 (germline): SGHTA, FQGNSA. The CDR3 DNA sequence: TGTGCCAGCAGCCTATCGCTAGCGGGAGGCTCCTACGAGCAGTACTTC. Translated: CASSLSLAGGSYEQYF.

The chain uses TRBV10-2 and TRBJ2-1; D ambiguous. Trimming shortened V by 4 bases and J by 4 bases, and 2 bases separated the two germline ends. The CDR3 consists of 11 residues. CDR1 WSHSY and CDR2 SAAADI come from the germline V gene. CDR3 in amino acids: CASSAYNEQFF. In DNA form, the CDR3 reads TGCGCCAGCAGTGCATACAATGAGCAGTTCTTC.

J is TRBJ1-5 and V is TRBV29-1; TRBD1 might be the D (6 bases). Germline V gives CDR1 SQVTM, CDR2 ANQGSEA. The CDR3 length is 13 residues. Trimming removed 6 bases from V and 2 bases from J, with 11 bases in between. For the CDR3, the DNA is TGCAGCGTCCTTACAGGGCGCAATCAGCCCCAGCATTTT. It codes for CSVLTGRNQPQHF. Together with reference TRBV29-1 and TRBJ1-5, the CDR3 gives the full variable domain: SAVISQKPSRDICQRGTSLTIQCQVDSQVTMMFWYRQQPGQSLTLIATANQGSEATYESGFVIDKFPISRPNLTFSTLTVSNMSPEDSSIYLCSVLTGRNQPQHFGDGTRLSIL.

V gene TRBV7-3 combines with J gene TRBJ2-7; D might be TRBD2 (6 bases). Looked up from germline, CDR1 is SGHTA and CDR2 is FQGTGA. CDR3 size: 12 residues. With 1 base removed from V and 6 bases from J, the gap between germline ends came to 7 bases. The CDR3 nucleotides are TGTGCCAGCAGCTTAATCGGGGGCGAGCAGTACTTC. This encodes CASSLIGGEQYF.

The V call is TRBV4-3, the J call TRBJ1-1, with a tentative D call TRBD1 (5 bases). V lost 0 bases, J lost 2 bases, and 19 bases lay in between. Germline V gene lookup returns CDR1 LGHNA and CDR2 YSLEER. The CDR3 totals 18 residues. The DNA for the CDR3 is TGCGCCAGCAGCCAAGAGGTGATGGGGGGTCCTCTAAACACTGAAGCTTTCTTT. Translation: CASSQEVMGGPLNTEAFF.